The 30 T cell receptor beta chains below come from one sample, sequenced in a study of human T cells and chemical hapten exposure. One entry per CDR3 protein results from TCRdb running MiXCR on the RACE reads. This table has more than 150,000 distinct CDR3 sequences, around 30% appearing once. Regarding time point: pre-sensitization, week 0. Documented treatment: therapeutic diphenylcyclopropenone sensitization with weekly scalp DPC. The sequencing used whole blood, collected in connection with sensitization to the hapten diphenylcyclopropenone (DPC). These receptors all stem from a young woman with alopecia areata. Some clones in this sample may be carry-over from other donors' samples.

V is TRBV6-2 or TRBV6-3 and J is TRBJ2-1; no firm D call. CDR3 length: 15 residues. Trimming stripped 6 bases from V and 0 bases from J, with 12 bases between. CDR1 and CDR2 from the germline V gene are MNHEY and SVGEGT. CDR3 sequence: CASRIALSSYNEQFF. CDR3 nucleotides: TGTGCCAGCAGAATAGCCCTGAGCTCCTACAATGAGCAGTTCTTC.

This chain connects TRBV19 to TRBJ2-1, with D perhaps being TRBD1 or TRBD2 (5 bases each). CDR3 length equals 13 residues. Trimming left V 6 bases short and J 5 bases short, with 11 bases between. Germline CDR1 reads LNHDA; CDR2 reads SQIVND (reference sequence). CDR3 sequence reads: CASRLGVHNEQFF. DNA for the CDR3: TGTGCCAGTAGACTAGGGGTGCACAATGAGCAGTTCTTC.

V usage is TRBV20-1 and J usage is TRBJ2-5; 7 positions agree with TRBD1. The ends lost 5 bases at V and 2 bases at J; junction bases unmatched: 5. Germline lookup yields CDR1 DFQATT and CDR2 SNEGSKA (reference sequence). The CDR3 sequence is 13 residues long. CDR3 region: CSAYGTAQETQYF. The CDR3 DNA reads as TGCAGTGCTTACGGGACAGCACAAGAGACCCAGTACTTC.

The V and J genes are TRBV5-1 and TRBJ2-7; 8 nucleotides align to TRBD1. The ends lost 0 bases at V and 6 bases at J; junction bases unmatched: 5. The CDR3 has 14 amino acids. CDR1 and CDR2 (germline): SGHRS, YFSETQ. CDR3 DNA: TGCGCCAGCAGCTTGGCGCAGGGGGCGAGCGAGCAGTACTTC. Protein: CASSLAQGASEQYF.

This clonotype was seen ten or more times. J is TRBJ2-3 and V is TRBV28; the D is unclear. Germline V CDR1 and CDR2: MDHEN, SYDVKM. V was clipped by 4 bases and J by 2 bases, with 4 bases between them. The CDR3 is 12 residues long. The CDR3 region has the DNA TGTGCCAGCAGTTCCCCCACAGATACGCAGTATTTT. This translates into CASSSPTDTQYF. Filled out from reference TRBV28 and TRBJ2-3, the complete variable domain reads DVKVTQSSRYLVKRTGEKVFLECVQDMDHENMFWYRQDPGLGLRLIYFSYDVKMKEKGDIPEGYSVSREKKERFSLILESASTNQTSMYLCASSSPTDTQYFGPGTRLTVL.

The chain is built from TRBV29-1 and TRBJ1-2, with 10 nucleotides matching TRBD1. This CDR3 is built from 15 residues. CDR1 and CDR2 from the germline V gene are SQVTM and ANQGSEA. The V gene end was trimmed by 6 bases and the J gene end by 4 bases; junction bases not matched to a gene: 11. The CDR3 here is CSVAGQGTDGYGYTF. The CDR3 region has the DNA TGCAGCGTGGCGGGACAGGGGACCGATGGCTATGGCTACACCTTC.

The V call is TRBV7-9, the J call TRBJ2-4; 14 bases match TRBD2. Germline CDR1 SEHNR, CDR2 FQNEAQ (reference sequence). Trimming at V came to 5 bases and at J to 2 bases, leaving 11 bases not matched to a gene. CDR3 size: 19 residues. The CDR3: CASSPSGTSGRDPKNIQYF. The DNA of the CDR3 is TGTGCCAGCAGCCCCTCAGGGACTAGCGGGAGAGACCCCAAAAACATTCAGTACTTC.

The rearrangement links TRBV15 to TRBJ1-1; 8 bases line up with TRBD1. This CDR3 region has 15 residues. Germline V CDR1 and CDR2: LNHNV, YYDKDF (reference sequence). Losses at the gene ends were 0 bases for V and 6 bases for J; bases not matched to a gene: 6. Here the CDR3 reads CATSRDPDRAPEAFF. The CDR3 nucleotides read TGTGCCACCAGCAGAGATCCGGACAGGGCGCCTGAAGCTTTCTTT.

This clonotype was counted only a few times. CDR3 loop: CASSPTPTIYEQYF. Here the CDR3 DNA reads TGTGCCAGCAGCCCCACCCCCACCATTTACGAGCAGTACTTC. The chain recombines TRBV4-2 with TRBJ2-7; D not resolved. CDR1 and CDR2 (germline): LGHNA, YNFKEQ. Trimming left V 4 bases short and J 4 bases short, with 14 bases between. The CDR3 consists of 14 residues.

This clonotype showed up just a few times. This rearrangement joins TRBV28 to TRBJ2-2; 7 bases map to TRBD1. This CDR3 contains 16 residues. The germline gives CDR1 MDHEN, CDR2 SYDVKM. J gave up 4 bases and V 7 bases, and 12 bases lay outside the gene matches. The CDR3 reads CASNLGGAAGTGELFF. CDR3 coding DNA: TGTGCCAGCAACCTAGGGGGCGCGGCGGGCACCGGGGAGCTGTTTTTT.

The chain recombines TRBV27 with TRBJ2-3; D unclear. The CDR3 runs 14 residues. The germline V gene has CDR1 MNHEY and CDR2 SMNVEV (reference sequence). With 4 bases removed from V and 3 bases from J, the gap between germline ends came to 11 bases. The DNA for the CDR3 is TGTGCCAGCAGTTCGAGCAGGTTAACAGATACGCAGTATTTT. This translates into CASSSSRLTDTQYF.

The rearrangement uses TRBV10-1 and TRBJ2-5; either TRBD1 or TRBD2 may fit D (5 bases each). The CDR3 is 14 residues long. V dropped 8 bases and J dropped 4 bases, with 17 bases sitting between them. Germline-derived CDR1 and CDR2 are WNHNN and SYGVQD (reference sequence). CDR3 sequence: CASGERGRGETQYF. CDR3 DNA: TGCGCCAGCGGGGAGAGGGGCCGTGGAGAGACCCAGTACTTC.

In DNA, the CDR3 is TGCAGTGCTACGACAGGGGCGCAGACCCAGTACTTC. It translates to CSATTGAQTQYF. The genes are TRBV20-1 and TRBJ2-5; 8 bases match TRBD1. Germline CDR1 reads DFQATT; CDR2 reads SNEGSKA (reference sequence). Trimming cost V 4 bases and J 6 bases; bases outside gene matches: 4. The CDR3 consists of 12 residues.

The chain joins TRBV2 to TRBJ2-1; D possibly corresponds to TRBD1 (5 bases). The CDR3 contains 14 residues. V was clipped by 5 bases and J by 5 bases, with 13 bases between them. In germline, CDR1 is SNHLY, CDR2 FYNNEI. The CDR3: CASSLGALDNEQFF. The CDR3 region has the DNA TGTGCCAGCAGTCTTGGGGCCCTAGACAATGAGCAGTTCTTC.

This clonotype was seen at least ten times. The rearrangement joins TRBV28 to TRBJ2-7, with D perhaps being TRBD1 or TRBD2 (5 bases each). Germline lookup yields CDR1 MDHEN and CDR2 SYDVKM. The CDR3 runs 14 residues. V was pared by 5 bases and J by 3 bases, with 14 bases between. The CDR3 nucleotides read TGTGCCAGCAGTGGGCCGGGACGGAGCTACGAGCAGTACTTC. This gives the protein CASSGPGRSYEQYF.

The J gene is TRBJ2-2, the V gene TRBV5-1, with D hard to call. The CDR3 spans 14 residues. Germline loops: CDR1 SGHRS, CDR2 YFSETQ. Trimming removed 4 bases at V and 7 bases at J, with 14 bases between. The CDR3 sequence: CASSQTQANGELFF. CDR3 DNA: TGCGCCAGCAGCCAAACACAAGCAAACGGGGAGCTGTTTTTT.

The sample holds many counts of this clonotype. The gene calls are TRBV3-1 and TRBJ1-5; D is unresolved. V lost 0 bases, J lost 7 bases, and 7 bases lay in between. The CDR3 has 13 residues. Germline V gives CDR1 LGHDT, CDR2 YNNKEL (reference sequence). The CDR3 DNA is TGTGCCAGCAGCCAAGATGAACAACAGCCCCAGCATTTT. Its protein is CASSQDEQQPQHF.

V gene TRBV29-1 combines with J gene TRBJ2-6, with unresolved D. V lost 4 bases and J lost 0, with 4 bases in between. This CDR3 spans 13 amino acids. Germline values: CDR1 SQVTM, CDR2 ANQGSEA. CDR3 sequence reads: CSVVLSGANVLTF. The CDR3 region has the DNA TGCAGCGTTGTCCTCTCTGGGGCCAACGTCCTGACTTTC.

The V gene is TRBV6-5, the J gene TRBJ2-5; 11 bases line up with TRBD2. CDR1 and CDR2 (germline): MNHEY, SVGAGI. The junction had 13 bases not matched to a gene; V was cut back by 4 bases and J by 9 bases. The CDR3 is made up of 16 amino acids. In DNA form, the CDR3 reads TGTGCCAGCAGTTCGACTAGCGGGGTCGTTCCGTTGGCCCAGTACTTC. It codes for CASSSTSGVVPLAQYF.

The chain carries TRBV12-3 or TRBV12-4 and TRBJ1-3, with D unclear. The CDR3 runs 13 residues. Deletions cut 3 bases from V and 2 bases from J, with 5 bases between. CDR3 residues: CASSLKTGNTIYF. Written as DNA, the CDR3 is TGTGCCAGCAGTTTGAAGACTGGAAACACCATATATTTT.

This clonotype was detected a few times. CDR3 loop: CATSRDPSEGETQYF. CDR3 DNA sequence: TGTGCCACCAGCAGAGACCCCTCAGAGGGCGAGACCCAGTACTTC. The genes are TRBV15 and TRBJ2-5; TRBD2 might be the D (5 bases). Germline assignment: CDR1 LNHNV and CDR2 YYDKDF (reference sequence). The V end was cut by 0 bases, the J end by 5 bases, with 13 bases between. CDR3 length equals 15 residues. Full variable domain (missing parts from reference TRBV15 and TRBJ2-5): DAMVIQNPRYQVTQFGKPVTLSCSQTLNHNVMYWYQQKSSQAPKLLFHYYDKDFNNEADTPDNFQSRRPNTSFCFLDIRSPGLGDTAMYLCATSRDPSEGETQYFGPGTRLLVL.

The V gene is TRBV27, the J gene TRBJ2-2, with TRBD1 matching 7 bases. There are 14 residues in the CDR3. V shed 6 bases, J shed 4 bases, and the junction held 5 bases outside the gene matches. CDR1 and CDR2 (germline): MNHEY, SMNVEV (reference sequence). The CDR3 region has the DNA TGTGCCAGCAGGATTGACAGGGTCACCGGGGAGCTGTTTTTT. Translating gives CASRIDRVTGELFF.

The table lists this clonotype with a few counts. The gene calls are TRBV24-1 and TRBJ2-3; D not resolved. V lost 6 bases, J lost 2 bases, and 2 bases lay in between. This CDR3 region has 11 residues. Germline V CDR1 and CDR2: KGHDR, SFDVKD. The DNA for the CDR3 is TGTGCCACCAGTTTCACAGATACGCAGTATTTT. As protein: CATSFTDTQYF.

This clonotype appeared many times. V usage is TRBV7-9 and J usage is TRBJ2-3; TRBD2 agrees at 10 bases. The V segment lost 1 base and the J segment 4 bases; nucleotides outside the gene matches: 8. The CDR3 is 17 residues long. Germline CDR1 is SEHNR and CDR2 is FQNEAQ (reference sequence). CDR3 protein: CASSLDGSGRGPDTQYF. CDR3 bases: TGTGCCAGCAGCTTAGATGGCAGCGGGAGGGGCCCAGATACGCAGTATTTT.

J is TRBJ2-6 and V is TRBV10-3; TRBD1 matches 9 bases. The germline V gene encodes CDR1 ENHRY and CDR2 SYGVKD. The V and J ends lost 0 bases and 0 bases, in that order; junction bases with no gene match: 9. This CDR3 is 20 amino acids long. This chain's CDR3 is CAISESVGQGRGSGANVLTF. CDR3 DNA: TGTGCCATCAGTGAGTCGGTAGGACAGGGGAGAGGCTCTGGGGCCAACGTCCTGACTTTC.

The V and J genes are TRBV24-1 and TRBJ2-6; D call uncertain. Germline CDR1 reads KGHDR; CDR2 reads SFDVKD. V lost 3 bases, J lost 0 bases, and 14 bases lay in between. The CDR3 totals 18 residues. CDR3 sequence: CATSDKSLLSSGANVLTF. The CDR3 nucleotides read TGTGCCACCAGTGATAAGAGCTTACTCTCCTCTGGGGCCAACGTCCTGACTTTC.

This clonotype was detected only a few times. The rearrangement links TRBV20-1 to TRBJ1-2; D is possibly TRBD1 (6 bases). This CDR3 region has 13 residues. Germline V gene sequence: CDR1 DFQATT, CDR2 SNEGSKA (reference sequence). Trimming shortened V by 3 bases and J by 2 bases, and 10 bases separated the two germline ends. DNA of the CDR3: TGCAGTGCTAGTAGTCAGGGGAACTATGGCTACACCTTC. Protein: CSASSQGNYGYTF.

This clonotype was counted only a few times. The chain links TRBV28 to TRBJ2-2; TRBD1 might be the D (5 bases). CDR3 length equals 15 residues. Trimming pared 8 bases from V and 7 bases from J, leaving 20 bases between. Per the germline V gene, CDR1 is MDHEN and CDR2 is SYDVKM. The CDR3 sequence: CASWGTVGYHGELFF. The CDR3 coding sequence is TGTGCCAGCTGGGGCACAGTAGGATATCACGGGGAGCTGTTTTTT.

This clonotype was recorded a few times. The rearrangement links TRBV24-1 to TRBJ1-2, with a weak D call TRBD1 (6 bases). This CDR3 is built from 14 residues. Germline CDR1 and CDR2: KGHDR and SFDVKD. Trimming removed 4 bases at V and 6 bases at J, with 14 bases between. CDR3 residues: CATSDSITGNGYTF. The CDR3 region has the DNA TGTGCCACCAGTGACTCGATCACAGGGAATGGCTACACCTTC.

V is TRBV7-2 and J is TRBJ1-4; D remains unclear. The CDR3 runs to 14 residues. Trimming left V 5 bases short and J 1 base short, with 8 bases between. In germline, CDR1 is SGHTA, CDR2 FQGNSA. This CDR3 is CASSPGITNEKLFF. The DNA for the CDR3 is TGTGCCAGCAGCCCTGGTATAACTAATGAAAAACTGTTTTTT.